This TCR beta chain was found in a study of T cell changes during pregnancy in multiple sclerosis. From germline, CDR1 is SNHLY and CDR2 FYNNEI. Trimming took off 8 bases at V and 0 bases at J, with 11 bases between the two ends. The CDR3 runs 14 residues. Some clones are missing from TCRdb's copy, which holds only in-frame ones; the method was immunoSEQ multiplex PCR. This sample has around 80,000 clones, with 92% found just once. This chain connects TRBV2 to TRBJ1-3; D remains ambiguous. Sequences were derived from peripheral blood, sampled before pregnancy. The TCR sequence derives from a female donor with multiple sclerosis, enrolled in a pregnancy study. CDR3 residues: CASEGWFSGNTIYF. CDR3 nucleotide sequence: TGTGCCAGCGAGGGTTGGTTCTCTGGAAACACCATATATTTT. Supplemented by reference TRBV2 and TRBJ1-3, the full variable domain reads EPEVTQTPSHQVTQMGQEVILRCVPISNHLYFYWYRQILGQKVEFLVSFYNNEISEKSEIFDDQFSVERPDGSNFTLKIRSTKLEDSAMYFCASEGWFSGNTIYFGEGSWLTVV.